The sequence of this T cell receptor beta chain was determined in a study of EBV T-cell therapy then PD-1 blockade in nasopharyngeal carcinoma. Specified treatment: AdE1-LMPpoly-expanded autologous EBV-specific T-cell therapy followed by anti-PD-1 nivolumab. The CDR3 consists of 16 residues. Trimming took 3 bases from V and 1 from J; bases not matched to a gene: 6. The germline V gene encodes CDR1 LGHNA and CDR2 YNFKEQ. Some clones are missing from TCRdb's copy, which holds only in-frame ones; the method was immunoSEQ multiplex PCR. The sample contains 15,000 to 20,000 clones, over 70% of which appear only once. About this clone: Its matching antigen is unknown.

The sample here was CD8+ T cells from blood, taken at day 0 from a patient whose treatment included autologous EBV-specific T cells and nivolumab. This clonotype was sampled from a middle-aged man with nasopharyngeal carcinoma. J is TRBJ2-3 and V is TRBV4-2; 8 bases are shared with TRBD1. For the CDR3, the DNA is TGTGCCAGCAGCCAGTCAGGACAGGGAGGCACAGATACGCAGTATTTT. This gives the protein CASSQSGQGGTDTQYF.